Below are 15 T cell receptor beta chains sequenced from a single sample in a study of blood T cell repertoires in COVID-19. Here immunoSEQ multiplex PCR was the method, and the copy in TCRdb shows in-frame clones only, minus some. This sample has approximately 63,000 clones; roughly 87% occur once, and the top ten carry 4.5% to 6%. The sample comprised peripheral blood. These receptors were obtained from a man aged 80 or over in a cohort sampled during active COVID-19.

The chain couples TRBV7-2 to TRBJ2-1, with TRBD2 matching 9 bases. From germline, CDR1 is SGHTA and CDR2 FQGNSA. The CDR3 is 15 amino acids. V gave up 2 bases and J gave up 4 bases; unmatched junction bases: 3. The CDR3 coding sequence is TGTGCCAGCAGCTTAAGCGGGGGGACTTACAATGAGCAGTTCTTC. Translated: CASSLSGGTYNEQFF.

A word on this clone: A junction boundary mismatches the germline segment, possibly from a read error. The V call is TRBV5-1, the J call TRBJ2-1; TRBD1 agrees at 9 bases. The germline CDR1 and CDR2 sequences are SGHRS and YFSETQ. This CDR3 contains 16 residues. This CDR3 reads CASSLEPGQGPREQFF. The CDR3 nucleotides are TGCGCCAGCAGTTTGGAACCGGGACAGGGACCGCGTGAGCAGTTCTTC.

This clone came up once. The rearrangement uses TRBV5-8 and TRBJ1-1; a weak D match, TRBD1 (6 bases). V shed 1 base and J shed 4 bases, with 8 bases lying between them. The CDR3 sequence is 13 residues long. Germline CDR1 SGHTS, CDR2 YDEGEE. The CDR3 region has the DNA TGTGCCAGCAGCTTGAAAGGGGGCACTGAAGCTTTCTTT. It codes for CASSLKGGTEAFF.

The chain recombines TRBV19 with TRBJ2-2; TRBD2 agrees at 11 bases. CDR3 length: 16 amino acids. Germline CDR1 reads LNHDA; CDR2 reads SQIVND (reference sequence). The V gene end was trimmed by 4 bases and the J gene end by 6 bases; junction bases not matched to a gene: 7. The DNA of the CDR3 is TGTGCCAGTAGTAACCGACTAGCGGGAATAGCCGGGGAGCTGTTTTTT. It translates to CASSNRLAGIAGELFF.

This sequence joins TRBV19 and TRBJ1-5; tentatively, D is TRBD1 (6 bases). CDR1 is LNHDA, CDR2 SQIVND, per germline (reference sequence). This CDR3 comprises 16 residues. The V end lost 3 bases, the J end lost 2 bases, and 14 bases lay between the germline ends. The CDR3 sequence: CASSIQGTRGNQPQHF. In DNA form, the CDR3 reads TGTGCCAGTAGTATTCAGGGGACGCGGGGCAATCAGCCCCAGCATTTT.

This chain links TRBV19 with TRBJ2-5; 10 bases map to TRBD2. Trimming removed 5 bases from V and 4 bases from J; junction bases left unmatched: 10. CDR3 length: 16 amino acids. CDR1 and CDR2 (germline): LNHDA, SQIVND (reference sequence). The CDR3, as DNA: TGTGCCAGTAGTCTCCCAGCGGGAGGGCCCTTAGAGACCCAGTACTTC. Protein product: CASSLPAGGPLETQYF.

V is TRBV20-1 and J is TRBJ2-1, with 11 bases identical to TRBD1. Losses at the gene ends were 3 bases for V and 6 bases for J; bases not matched to a gene: 4. The CDR3 runs to 14 residues. CDR1 is DFQATT, CDR2 SNEGSKA, per germline (reference sequence). CDR3 in amino acids: CSASRGQGGNEQFF. Here the CDR3 DNA reads TGCAGTGCTAGTCGGGGACAGGGGGGCAATGAGCAGTTCTTC.

A single count supports this clone. The CDR3 nucleotides read TGTGTCCCAGAGGCAGCGGGAGGGCCGGGCAATGAGCAGTTCTTC. This codes for CVPEAAGGPGNEQFF. The V call is TRBV7-7, the J call TRBJ2-1, with TRBD2 identical over 10 bases. This CDR3 contains 15 residues. From germline, CDR1 is SSHAT and CDR2 FNYEAQ (reference sequence). Variable domain in full (rest from reference TRBV7-7 and TRBJ2-1): GAGVSQSPRYKVTKRGQDVTLRCDPISSHATLYWYQQALGQGPEFLTYFNYEAQPDKSGLPSDRFSAERPEGSISTLTIQRTEQRDSAMYRCVPEAAGGPGNEQFFGPGTRLTVL.

This rearrangement joins TRBV6-2 or TRBV6-3 to TRBJ2-3; 8 nucleotides align to TRBD2. CDR1 and CDR2 from the germline V gene are MNHEY and SVGEGT. The CDR3 loop spans 19 amino acids. V lost 6 bases, J lost 7 bases, and 24 bases stayed unmatched. CDR3 residues: CASSTDQLPSGGAMNTQYF. The CDR3 bases are TGTGCCAGCAGCACTGACCAGCTCCCTTCGGGGGGGGCCATGAATACGCAGTATTTT.

The rearrangement links TRBV4-2 to TRBJ1-6, with D unresolved. V gave up 6 bases and J gave up 0 bases, with 9 bases separating them. The CDR3 totals 15 residues. CDR1 is LGHNA and CDR2 is YNFKEQ in the germline V gene. The CDR3 nucleotides are TGTGCCAGCAGTCCTGGGAGCTCCTATAATTCACCCCTCCACTTT. Translation gives CASSPGSSYNSPLHF.

A few counts support this clone. The chain carries TRBV29-1 and TRBJ2-5; D perhaps matches TRBD2 (6 bases). V was pared by 4 bases and J by 1 base, with 13 bases between. CDR3 length equals 14 residues. CDR1 SQVTM and CDR2 ANQGSEA come from the germline V gene. CDR3 in amino acids: CSVAIRGLQETQYF. CDR3 DNA: TGCAGCGTTGCTATTAGGGGACTCCAAGAGACCCAGTACTTC.

The chain links TRBV5-1 to TRBJ2-7; the D gene is possibly TRBD1 (6 bases). CDR1 SGHRS and CDR2 YFSETQ come from the germline V gene. The CDR3 is 14 residues long. V gave up 3 bases and J gave up 2 bases, with 12 bases separating them. The chain's CDR3 is CASSSGQGPYEQYF. The CDR3 region has the DNA TGCGCCAGCAGCTCGGGACAAGGGCCCTACGAGCAGTACTTC.

A single count supports this clone. The chain combines TRBV3-1 (or the pseudogene TRBV3-2) with TRBJ1-2, with 7 bases fitting TRBD1. The CDR3 extends over 14 amino acids. Trimming at V came to 4 bases and at J to 5 bases, leaving 7 bases not matched to a gene. CDR1 and CDR2 (germline): LGHDT, YNNKEL (reference sequence). This CDR3 reads CASSRGTAEYGYTF. CDR3 nucleotides: TGTGCCAGCAGCCGAGGGACAGCGGAGTATGGCTACACCTTC.

This clone was recorded only once. The chain recombines TRBV30 with TRBJ1-2, with D possibly being TRBD1 (5 bases). The CDR3 has 11 residues. Trimming pared 2 bases from V and 7 bases from J, leaving 8 bases between. From germline, CDR1 is GTSNPN and CDR2 SVGIG (reference sequence). The CDR3 sequence is CAWSQTAGYTF. The CDR3 region has the DNA TGTGCCTGGAGTCAGACAGCTGGCTACACCTTC.

The chain uses TRBV7-2 and TRBJ2-7, with 8 positions matching TRBD2. V shed 1 base, J shed 2 bases, and the junction held 10 bases outside the gene matches. From germline, CDR1 is SGHTA and CDR2 FQGNSA. The CDR3 has 17 amino acids. The DNA for the CDR3 is TGTGCCAGCAGCTTAGAAGTATCGGGGCGGGGGGCCTACGAGCAGTACTTC. Residues: CASSLEVSGRGAYEQYF.